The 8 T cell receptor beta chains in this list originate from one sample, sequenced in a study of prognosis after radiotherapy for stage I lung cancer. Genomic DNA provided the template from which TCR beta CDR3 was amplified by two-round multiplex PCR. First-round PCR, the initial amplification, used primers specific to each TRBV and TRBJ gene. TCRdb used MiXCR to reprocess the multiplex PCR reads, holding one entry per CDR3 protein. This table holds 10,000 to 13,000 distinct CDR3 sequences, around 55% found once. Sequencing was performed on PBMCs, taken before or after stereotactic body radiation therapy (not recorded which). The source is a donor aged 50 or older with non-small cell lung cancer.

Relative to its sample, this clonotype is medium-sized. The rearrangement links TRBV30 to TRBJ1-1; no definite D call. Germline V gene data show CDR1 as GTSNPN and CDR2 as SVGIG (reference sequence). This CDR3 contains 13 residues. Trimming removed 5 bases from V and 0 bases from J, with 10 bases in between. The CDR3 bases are TGTGCCTGGTCGGCTAGATTGAACACTGAAGCTTTCTTT. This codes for CAWSARLNTEAFF.

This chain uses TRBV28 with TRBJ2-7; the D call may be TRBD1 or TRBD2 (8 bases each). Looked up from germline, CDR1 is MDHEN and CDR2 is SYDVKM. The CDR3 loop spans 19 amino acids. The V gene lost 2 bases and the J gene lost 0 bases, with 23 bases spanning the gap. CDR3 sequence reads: CASSLLDRASGRSSYEQYF. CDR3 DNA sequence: TGTGCCAGCAGTTTACTGGACAGGGCGAGCGGGAGAAGCTCCTACGAGCAGTACTTC.

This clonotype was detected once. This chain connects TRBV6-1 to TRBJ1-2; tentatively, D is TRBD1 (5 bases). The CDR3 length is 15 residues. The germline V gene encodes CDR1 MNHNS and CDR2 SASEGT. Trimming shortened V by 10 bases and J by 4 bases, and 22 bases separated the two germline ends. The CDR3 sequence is CAITPVDAGSYGYTF. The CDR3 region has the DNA TGTGCCATCACCCCGGTGGACGCAGGGAGCTATGGCTACACCTTC.

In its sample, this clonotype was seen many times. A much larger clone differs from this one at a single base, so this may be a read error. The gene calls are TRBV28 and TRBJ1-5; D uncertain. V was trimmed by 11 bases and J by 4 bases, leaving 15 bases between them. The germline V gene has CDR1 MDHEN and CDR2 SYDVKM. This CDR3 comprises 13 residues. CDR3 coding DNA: TGTGCCTCGCGGTGTGAGGGTAATCAGCCCCAGCATTTT. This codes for CASRCEGNQPQHF.

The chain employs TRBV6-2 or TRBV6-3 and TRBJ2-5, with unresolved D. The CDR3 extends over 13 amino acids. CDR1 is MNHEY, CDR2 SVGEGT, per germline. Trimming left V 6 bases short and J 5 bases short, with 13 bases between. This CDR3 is CASRHWAGETQYF. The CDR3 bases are TGTGCCAGCAGACACTGGGCCGGGGAGACCCAGTACTTC.

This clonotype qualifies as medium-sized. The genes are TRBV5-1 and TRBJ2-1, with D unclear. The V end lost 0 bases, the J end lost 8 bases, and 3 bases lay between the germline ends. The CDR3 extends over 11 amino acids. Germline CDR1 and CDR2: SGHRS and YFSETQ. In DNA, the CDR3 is TGCGCCAGCAGCTTGGGTTATGAGCAGTTCTTC. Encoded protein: CASSLGYEQFF.

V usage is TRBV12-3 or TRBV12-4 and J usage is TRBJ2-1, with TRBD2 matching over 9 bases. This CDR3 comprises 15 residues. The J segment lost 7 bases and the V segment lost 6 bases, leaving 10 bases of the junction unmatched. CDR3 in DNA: TGTGCCAGCAGACGAATAGCGGGGGTGGGAAATGAGCAGTTCTTC. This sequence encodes CASRRIAGVGNEQFF.

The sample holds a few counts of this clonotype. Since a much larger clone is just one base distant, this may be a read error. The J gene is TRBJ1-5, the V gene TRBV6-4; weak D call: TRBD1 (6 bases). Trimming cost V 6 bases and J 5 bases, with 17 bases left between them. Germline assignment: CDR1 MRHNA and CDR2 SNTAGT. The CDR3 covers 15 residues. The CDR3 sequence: CASSSKWGADQPQHF. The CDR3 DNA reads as TGTGCCAGCAGCAGTAAGTGGGGGGCAGATCAGCCCCAGCATTTT.